This TCR beta chain was captured in a study of beta chain features in type 1 diabetes. Whole-study findings and limits: In cDNA sequencing, cells with high TCR expression could be over-represented. Among patients with Type 1 diabetes, TCRB CDR3s were moderately but significantly shorter in every one of the four CD4+ subsets.

In this sample, this clone turned up a few times. Its antigen remains unknown. Expressed TCRB transcripts were sequenced because the entire RNA isolate underwent reverse transcription. Assay used: immunoSEQ multiplex PCR; TCRdb lists only in-frame clones, some missing. Here the sample spans 600,000 to 700,000 clones, roughly an eighth being singletons. One heparinised blood draw, averaging about 100 mL, came from each donor. The authors sorted CD4+ naive, central memory, regulatory and stem cell-like memory cells via CD45RO/CCR7/CD25/CD127/CD95/CD27. Each sorted fraction was over 95% pure. This CDR3 contains 16 residues. V was clipped by 3 bases and J by 0 bases, with 12 bases between them. The V gene's germline CDR1 is PRHDT and CDR2 FYEKMQ (reference sequence).

This TCR was sampled from a man aged 18 to 30 with type 1 diabetes. The V call is TRBV13, the J call TRBJ2-4, with unresolved D. Input material: naive CD4+ T cells from blood. CDR3 in amino acids: CASSFYSQSAKNIQYF. The CDR3 DNA is TGTGCCAGCAGCTTTTACTCCCAGTCAGCCAAAAACATTCAGTACTTC.